There are a few counts of the clone carrying this T cell receptor (beta chain). Its antigen is unknown. The sample belongs to a study of blood T cells in healthy people across ages. With each sample, at least 5 micrograms of total RNA were extracted. The CDR3 has 16 amino acids. V lost 8 bases and J 3 bases, leaving 19 bases between the germline ends. Germline V gives CDR1 MNHEY, CDR2 SMNVEV (reference sequence). It was with a sample-barcoded 5' primer and a J-beta primer mix that a second PCR of roughly 7 to 12 cycles was run. TCRdb ran MiXCR on the 5' RACE reads and lists one entry per CDR3 protein. Among 1.6 million or so distinct CDR3 sequences listed, roughly a third were seen once. Findings of the study overall: Roughly linearly, TCR beta diversity per million T cells fell as age increased. The study could not conclusively compare naive and antigen-experienced cells, given its unsorted PBMCs.

Sequencing was performed on blood. This receptor was identified in a woman aged 25 to 39 in good health. The chain joins TRBV27 to TRBJ1-4; the D gene is possibly TRBD1 (5 bases). The CDR3 region has the DNA TGTGCCAGCCGCCCCAGGGATGCGGCGGCTAATGAAAAACTGTTTTTT. This encodes CASRPRDAAANEKLFF.